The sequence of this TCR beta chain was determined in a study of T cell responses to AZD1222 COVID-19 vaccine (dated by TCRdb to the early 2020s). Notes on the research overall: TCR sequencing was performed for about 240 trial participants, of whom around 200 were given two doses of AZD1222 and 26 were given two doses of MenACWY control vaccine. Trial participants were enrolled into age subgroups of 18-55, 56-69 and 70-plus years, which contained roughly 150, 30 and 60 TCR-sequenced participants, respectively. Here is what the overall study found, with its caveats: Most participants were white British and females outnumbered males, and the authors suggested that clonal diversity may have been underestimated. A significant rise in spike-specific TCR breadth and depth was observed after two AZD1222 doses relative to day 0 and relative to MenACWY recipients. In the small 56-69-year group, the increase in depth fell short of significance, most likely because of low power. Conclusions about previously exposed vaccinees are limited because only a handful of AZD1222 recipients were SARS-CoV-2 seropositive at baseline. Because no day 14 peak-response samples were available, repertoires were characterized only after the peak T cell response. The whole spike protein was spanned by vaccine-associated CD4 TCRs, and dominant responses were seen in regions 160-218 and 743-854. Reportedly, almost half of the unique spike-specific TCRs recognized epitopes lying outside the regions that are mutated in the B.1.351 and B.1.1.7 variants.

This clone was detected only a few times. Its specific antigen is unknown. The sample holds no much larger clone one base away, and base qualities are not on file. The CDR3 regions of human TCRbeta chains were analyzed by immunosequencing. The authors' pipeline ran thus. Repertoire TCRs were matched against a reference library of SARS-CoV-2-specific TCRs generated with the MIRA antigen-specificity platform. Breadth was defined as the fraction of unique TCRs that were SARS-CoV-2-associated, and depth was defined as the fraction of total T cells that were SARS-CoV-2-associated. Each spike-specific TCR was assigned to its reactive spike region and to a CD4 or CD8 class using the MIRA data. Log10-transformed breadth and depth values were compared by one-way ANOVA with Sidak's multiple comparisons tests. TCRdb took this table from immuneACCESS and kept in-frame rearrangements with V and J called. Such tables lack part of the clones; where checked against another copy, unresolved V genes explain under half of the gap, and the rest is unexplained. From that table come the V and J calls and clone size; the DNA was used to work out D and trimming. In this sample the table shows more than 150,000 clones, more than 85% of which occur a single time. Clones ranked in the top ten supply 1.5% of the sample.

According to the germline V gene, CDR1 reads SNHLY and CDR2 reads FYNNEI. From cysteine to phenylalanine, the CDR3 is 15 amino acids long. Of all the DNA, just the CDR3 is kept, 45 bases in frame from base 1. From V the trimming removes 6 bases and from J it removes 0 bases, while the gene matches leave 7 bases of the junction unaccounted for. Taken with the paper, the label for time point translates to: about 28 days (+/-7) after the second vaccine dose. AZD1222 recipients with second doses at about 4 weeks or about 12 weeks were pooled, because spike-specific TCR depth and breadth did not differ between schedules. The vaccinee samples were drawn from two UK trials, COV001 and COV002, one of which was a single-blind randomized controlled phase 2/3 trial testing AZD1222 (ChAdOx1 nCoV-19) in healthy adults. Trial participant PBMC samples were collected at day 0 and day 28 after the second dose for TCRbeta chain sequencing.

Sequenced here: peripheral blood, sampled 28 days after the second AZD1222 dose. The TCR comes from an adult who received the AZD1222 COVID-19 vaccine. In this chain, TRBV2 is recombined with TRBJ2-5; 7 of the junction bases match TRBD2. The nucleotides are TGTGCCAGCAGGAAGGCGGGAGCGGACCAAGAGACCCAGTACTTC. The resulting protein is CASRKAGADQETQYF.